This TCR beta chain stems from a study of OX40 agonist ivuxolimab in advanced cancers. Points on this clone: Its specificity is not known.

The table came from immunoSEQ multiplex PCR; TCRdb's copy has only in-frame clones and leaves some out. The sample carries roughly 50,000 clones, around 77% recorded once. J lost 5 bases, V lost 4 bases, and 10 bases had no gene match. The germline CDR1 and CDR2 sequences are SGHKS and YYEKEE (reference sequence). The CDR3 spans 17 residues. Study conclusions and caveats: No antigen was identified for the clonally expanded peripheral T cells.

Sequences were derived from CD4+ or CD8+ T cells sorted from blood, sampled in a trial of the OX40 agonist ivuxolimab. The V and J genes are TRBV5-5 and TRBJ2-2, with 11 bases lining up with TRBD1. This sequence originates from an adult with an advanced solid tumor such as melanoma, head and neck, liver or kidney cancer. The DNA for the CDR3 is TGTGCCAGCAGCAAAAATCCCCGGGACAGGGGGACCGGGGAGCTGTTTTTT. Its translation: CASSKNPRDRGTGELFF. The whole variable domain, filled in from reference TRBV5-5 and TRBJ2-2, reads DAGVTQSPTHLIKTRGQQVTLRCSPISGHKSVSWYQQVLGQGPQFIFQYYEKEERGRGNFPDRFSARQFPNYSSELNVNALLLGDSALYLCASSKNPRDRGTGELFFGEGSRLTVL.